The text below deals with one T cell receptor beta chain. The protocol was immunoSEQ multiplex PCR, while the TCRdb copy is restricted to in-frame clones and leaves out a portion. Of about 220,000 clones listed, 75% to 90% are singletons. These data belong to a study of blood T cell repertoires in COVID-19. For the study at large: T cells, B-cell-depleted T cells, or PBMCs provided the cDNA or gDNA that served as material.

The germline gives CDR1 LNHDA, CDR2 SQIVND (reference sequence). The CDR3 runs 15 residues. With V trimmed by 3 bases and J by 8 bases, 11 bases remained unmatched. This sequence joins TRBV19 and TRBJ1-2; 8 bases match TRBD1. Sequencing input: PBMCs or T cells enriched from blood (not recorded which). This clonotype was obtained from a woman aged 18-29 years in a cohort exposed to, infected with or recovered from COVID-19 (not recorded which). DNA for the CDR3: TGTGCCAGTAGTATTATGGACAGGGAAGGAGAGGGCTACACCTTC. Residues: CASSIMDREGEGYTF.